The 8 T cell receptor beta chains given below trace back to one sample, sequenced in a study of OX40 agonist ivuxolimab in advanced cancers. The protocol was immunoSEQ multiplex PCR, while the TCRdb copy is restricted to in-frame clones and leaves out a portion. Of 70,000 or so clones listed, more than 80% are singletons. Material: CD4+ or CD8+ T cells sorted from blood, obtained in a trial of the OX40 agonist ivuxolimab. The receptor set was obtained from an adult with an advanced solid tumor such as melanoma, head and neck, liver or kidney cancer.

The V call is TRBV27, the J call TRBJ1-3; D gene unclear. V dropped 0 bases and J dropped 3 bases, with 9 bases sitting between them. CDR3 size: 15 residues. Looked up from germline, CDR1 is MNHEY and CDR2 is SMNVEV (reference sequence). The CDR3 sequence: CASSLSPSGGNTIYF. The DNA for the CDR3 is TGTGCCAGCAGTTTATCGCCCTCGGGTGGAAACACCATATATTTT.

The rearrangement links TRBV5-1 to TRBJ1-3, with D perhaps matching TRBD1 (5 bases). Trimming removed 3 bases from V and 6 bases from J, with 16 bases in between. Germline V CDR1 and CDR2: SGHRS, YFSETQ. CDR3 length: 15 residues. The CDR3 protein is CASSSRMVGENTIYF. Here the CDR3 DNA reads TGCGCCAGCAGCTCCCGGATGGTGGGGGAAAACACCATATATTTT.

The chain couples TRBV5-1 to TRBJ2-3; 9 bases map to TRBD1. Germline values: CDR1 SGHRS, CDR2 YFSETQ. The V segment lost 3 bases and the J segment 4 bases; nucleotides outside the gene matches: 9. The CDR3 is 16 amino acids. CDR3 nucleotide sequence: TGCGCCAGCAGCTACCGGACAGGGGAGTTTGCAGATACGCAGTATTTT. Translation: CASSYRTGEFADTQYF.

This clone showed up just once. The genes are TRBV9 and TRBJ1-2; unclear D gene. The CDR3 has 16 amino acids. Trimming pared 4 bases from V and 5 bases from J, leaving 21 bases between. CDR1 and CDR2 from the germline V gene are SGDLS and YYNGEE. This CDR3 is CASSTHSGLRRYGYTF. Here the CDR3 DNA reads TGTGCCAGCAGCACCCATTCCGGTTTACGACGGTATGGCTACACCTTC.

The rearrangement links TRBV28 to TRBJ2-5, with D possibly TRBD2 on 7 matching bases. Germline CDR1 reads MDHEN; CDR2 reads SYDVKM. The CDR3 runs 15 residues. The ends were cut back, 2 bases at V and 2 bases at J, with 12 bases in the middle. CDR3 residues: CASSLRGGQQETQYF. The CDR3 nucleotides read TGTGCCAGCAGTTTACGCGGGGGCCAACAAGAGACCCAGTACTTC.

The chain uses TRBV6-5 and TRBJ1-1; D is perhaps TRBD1 (5 bases). Germline values: CDR1 MNHEY, CDR2 SVGAGI. The germline V and J ends were trimmed by 7 bases and 1 base, with 10 bases remaining between them. The CDR3 totals 13 residues. The CDR3 bases are TGTGCCAGCACTTCACAGGAGAACACTGAAGCTTTCTTT. Its protein is CASTSQENTEAFF.

The V and J genes are TRBV13 and TRBJ2-3, with D possibly matching TRBD2 (5 bases). Per the germline V gene, CDR1 is PRHDT and CDR2 is FYEKMQ (reference sequence). The CDR3 loop spans 15 amino acids. V gave up 6 bases and J gave up 5 bases, with 18 bases separating them. In DNA form, the CDR3 reads TGTGCCAGCAGTTCGGTGGAGGAAAGTGGAGATACGCAGTATTTT. Residues: CASSSVEESGDTQYF.

The chain combines TRBV6-1 with TRBJ1-2; D ambiguous. This CDR3 comprises 15 residues. Germline V gene sequence: CDR1 MNHNS, CDR2 SASEGT. The V gene lost 0 bases and the J gene lost 6 bases, with 14 bases spanning the gap. The CDR3 region has the DNA TGTGCCAGCAGTGAAGCGCTCGGGCAGTCAAATGGCTACACCTTC. This sequence encodes CASSEALGQSNGYTF.